This T cell receptor beta chain was recovered during a study of T cell responses to AZD1222 COVID-19 vaccine listed by TCRdb under 2021. Looking at the study overall: A total of 230 to 250 trial participants underwent TCR sequencing, of whom nearly 210 received two doses of AZD1222 and about 25 received two doses of the MenACWY control vaccine. Trial participants were enrolled into age subgroups of 18-55, 56-69 and 70-plus years, which contained around 150, 29 and 61 TCR-sequenced participants, respectively.

The CDR3 covers 16 residues, taking in both the cysteine and the phenylalanine. Left in the record is the CDR3 DNA by itself, 48 bases read in frame from the first base. Trimming removed 5 bases from V and 0 bases from J; the gene matches leave 3 bases unexplained. Taken from the germline V gene, the CDR1 and CDR2 loops are MDHEN and SYDVKM. What the research found in general, with its limitations: A significant rise in spike-specific TCR breadth and depth was observed after two AZD1222 doses relative to day 0 and relative to MenACWY recipients. Because no samples from the day 14 peak response were available, repertoires could be characterized only after the peak T cell response. CD4 TCRs associated with the vaccine covered the entire spike protein, and the dominant responses were in regions 160-218 and 743-854. Conclusions about previously exposed vaccinees are limited, since just 5 or 6 AZD1222 recipients were seropositive for SARS-CoV-2 at baseline. In the small 56-69-year group, the increase in depth fell short of significance, most likely because of low power. Participants were mostly white British, with more females than males. The authors suggested clonal diversity may have been underestimated. Reportedly, close to half of the unique spike-specific TCRs recognized epitopes lying outside the regions that are mutated in the B.1.351 and B.1.1.7 variants.

The CDR3 regions of human TCRbeta chains were analyzed by immunosequencing. As for the authors' bioinformatics: Repertoire TCRs were matched against a reference library of SARS-CoV-2-specific TCRs generated with the MIRA antigen-specificity platform. Breadth was defined as the fraction of unique TCRs that were SARS-CoV-2-associated. Depth was defined as the fraction of total T cells that were SARS-CoV-2-associated. Each spike-specific TCR was assigned to its reactive spike region and to a CD4 or CD8 class using the MIRA data. Log10-transformed breadth and depth values were compared by one-way ANOVA with Sidak's multiple comparisons tests. This immuneACCESS table, as held by TCRdb, lists in-frame sequences with V and J called but not all clones. Of the missing ones, under half trace to an unresolved V gene in checked studies; the others have no known cause. Clone size and the V and J calls come from that table; the DNA yielded D and trimming. Here the sample has roughly 150,000 clones; 80% to 90% occur a single time. The ten most abundant clones make up approximately 9% of the sample.

Comment on this clone: The clone's antigen remains unknown. Base qualities are not provided; no much larger clone lies one nucleotide away.

This specimen's time point label, interpreted: about 28 days (+/-7) after the second vaccine dose. AZD1222 recipients given second doses at about 4 weeks or at about 12 weeks were pooled, since spike-specific TCR depth and breadth were not found to differ between the two schedules. The vaccinee samples were drawn from two UK trials, COV001 and COV002, one of which was a single-blind randomized controlled phase 2/3 trial testing AZD1222 (ChAdOx1 nCoV-19) in healthy adults. For TCRbeta chain sequencing, PBMC samples were collected from trial participants at day 0 and at day 28 after the second dose.

The sequence links TRBV28 to TRBJ2-2; the central 10 bases match TRBD2. The material was peripheral blood, obtained 28 days after the second AZD1222 dose. The TCR comes from an adult who received the AZD1222 COVID-19 vaccine. The nucleotide sequence is given as TGTGCCAGCAGTCCTAGCGGGAGCGCGAACACCGGGGAGCTGTTTTTT. This sequence encodes CASSPSGSANTGELFF.